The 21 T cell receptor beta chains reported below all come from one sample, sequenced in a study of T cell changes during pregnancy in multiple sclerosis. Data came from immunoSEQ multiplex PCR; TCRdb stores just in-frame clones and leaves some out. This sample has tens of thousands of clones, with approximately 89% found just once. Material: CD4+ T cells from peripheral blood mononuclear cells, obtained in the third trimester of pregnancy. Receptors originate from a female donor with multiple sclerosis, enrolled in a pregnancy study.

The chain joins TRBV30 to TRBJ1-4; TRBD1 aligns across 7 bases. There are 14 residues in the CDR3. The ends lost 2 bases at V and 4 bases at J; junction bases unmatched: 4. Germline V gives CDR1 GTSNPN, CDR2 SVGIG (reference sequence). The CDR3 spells CAWSSGGGNEKLFF. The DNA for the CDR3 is TGTGCCTGGAGTTCAGGGGGAGGTAATGAAAAACTGTTTTTT.

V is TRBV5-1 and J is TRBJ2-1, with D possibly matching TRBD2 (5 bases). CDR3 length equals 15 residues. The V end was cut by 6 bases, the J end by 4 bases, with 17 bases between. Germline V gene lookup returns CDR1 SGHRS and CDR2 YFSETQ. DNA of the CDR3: TGCGCCAGCACCCTCGACCCGGGAACATACAATGAGCAGTTCTTC. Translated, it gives CASTLDPGTYNEQFF.

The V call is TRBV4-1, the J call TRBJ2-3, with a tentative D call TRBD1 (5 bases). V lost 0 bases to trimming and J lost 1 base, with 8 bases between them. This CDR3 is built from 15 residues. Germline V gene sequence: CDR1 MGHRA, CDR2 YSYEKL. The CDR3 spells CASSQDLTGTDTQYF. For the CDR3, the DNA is TGCGCCAGCAGCCAAGATCTGACAGGCACAGATACGCAGTATTTT.

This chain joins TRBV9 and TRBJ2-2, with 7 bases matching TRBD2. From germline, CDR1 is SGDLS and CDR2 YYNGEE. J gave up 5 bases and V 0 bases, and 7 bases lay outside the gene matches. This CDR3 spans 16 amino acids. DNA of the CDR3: TGTGCCAGCAGCGTAGGGGCCGGGGGGATAACCGGGGAGCTGTTTTTT. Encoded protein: CASSVGAGGITGELFF.

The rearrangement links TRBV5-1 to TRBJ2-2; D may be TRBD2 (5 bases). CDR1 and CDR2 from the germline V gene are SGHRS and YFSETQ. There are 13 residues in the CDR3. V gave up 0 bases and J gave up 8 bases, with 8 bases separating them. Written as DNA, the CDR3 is TGCGCCAGCAGCTTGGATCCGGGAGGGGAGCTGTTTTTT. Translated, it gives CASSLDPGGELFF.

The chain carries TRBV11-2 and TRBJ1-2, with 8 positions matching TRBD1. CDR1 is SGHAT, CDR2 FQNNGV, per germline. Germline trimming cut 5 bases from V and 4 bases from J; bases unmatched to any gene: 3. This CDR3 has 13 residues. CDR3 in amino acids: CASSPGGSYGYTF. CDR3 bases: TGTGCCAGCAGCCCAGGGGGCAGCTATGGCTACACCTTC.

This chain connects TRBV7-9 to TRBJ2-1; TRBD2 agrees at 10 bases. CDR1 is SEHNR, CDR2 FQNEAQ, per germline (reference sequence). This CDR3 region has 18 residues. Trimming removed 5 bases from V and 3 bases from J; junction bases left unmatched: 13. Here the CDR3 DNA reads TGTGCCAGCAGCCCTCAGATTATAGCGGGGGGATTCTACAATGAGCAGTTCTTC. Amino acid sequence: CASSPQIIAGGFYNEQFF. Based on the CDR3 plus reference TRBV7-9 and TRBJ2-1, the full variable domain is DTGVSQNPRHKITKRGQNVTFRCDPISEHNRLYWYRQTLGQGPEFLTYFQNEAQLEKSRLLSDRFSAERPKGSFSTLEIQRTEQGDSAMYLCASSPQIIAGGFYNEQFFGPGTRLTVL.

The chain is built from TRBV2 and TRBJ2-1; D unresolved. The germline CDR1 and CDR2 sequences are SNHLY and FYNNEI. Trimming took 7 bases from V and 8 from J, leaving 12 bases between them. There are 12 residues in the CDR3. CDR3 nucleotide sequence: TGTGCCAGCAACCGAAACATCGATGAGCAGTTCTTC. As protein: CASNRNIDEQFF. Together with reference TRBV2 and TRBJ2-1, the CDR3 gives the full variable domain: EPEVTQTPSHQVTQMGQEVILRCVPISNHLYFYWYRQILGQKVEFLVSFYNNEISEKSEIFDDQFSVERPDGSNFTLKIRSTKLEDSAMYFCASNRNIDEQFFGPGTRLTVL.

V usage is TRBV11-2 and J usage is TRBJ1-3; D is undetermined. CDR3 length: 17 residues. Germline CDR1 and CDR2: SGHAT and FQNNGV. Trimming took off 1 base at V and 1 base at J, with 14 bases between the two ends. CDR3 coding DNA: TGTGCCAGCAGCTTAGTCCCCCGGATGACATCTGGAAACACCATATATTTT. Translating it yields CASSLVPRMTSGNTIYF.

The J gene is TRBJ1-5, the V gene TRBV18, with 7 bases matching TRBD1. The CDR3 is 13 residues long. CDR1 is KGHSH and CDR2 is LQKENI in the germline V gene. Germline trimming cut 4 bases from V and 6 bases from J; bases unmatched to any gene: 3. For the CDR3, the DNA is TGTGCCAGCTCACAGGGGGCCGGTCAGCCCCAGCATTTT. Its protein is CASSQGAGQPQHF.

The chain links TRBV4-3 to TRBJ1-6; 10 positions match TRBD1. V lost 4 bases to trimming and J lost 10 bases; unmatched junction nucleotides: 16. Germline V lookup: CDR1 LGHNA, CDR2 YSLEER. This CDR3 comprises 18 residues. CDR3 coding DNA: TGCGCCAGCAGCCGCTGGGCGCCGGGACAGGGGTATGAATCACCCCTCCACTTT. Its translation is CASSRWAPGQGYESPLHF.

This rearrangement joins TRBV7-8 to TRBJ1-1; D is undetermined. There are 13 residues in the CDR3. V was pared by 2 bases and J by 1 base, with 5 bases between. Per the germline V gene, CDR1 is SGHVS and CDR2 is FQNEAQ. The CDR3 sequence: CASSLTGNTEAFF. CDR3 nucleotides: TGTGCCAGCAGCTTAACGGGGAACACTGAAGCTTTCTTT.

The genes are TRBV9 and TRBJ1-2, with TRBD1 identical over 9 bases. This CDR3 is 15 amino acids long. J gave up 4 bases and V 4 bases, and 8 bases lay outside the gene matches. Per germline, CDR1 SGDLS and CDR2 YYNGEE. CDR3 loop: CASSPMDRGLYGYTF. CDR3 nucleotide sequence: TGTGCCAGCAGCCCAATGGACAGGGGCCTCTATGGCTACACCTTC. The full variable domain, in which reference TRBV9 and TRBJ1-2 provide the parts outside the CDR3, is DSGVTQTPKHLITATGQRVTLRCSPRSGDLSVYWYQQSLDQGLQFLIQYYNGEERAKGNILERFSAQQFPDLHSELNLSSLELGDSALYFCASSPMDRGLYGYTFGSGTRLTVV.

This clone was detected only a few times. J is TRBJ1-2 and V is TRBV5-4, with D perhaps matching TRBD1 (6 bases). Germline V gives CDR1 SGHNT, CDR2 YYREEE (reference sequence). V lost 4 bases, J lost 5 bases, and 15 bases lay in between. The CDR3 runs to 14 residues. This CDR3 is CASSIPQGAYGYTF. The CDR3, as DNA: TGTGCCAGCAGCATCCCACAGGGAGCTTATGGCTACACCTTC.

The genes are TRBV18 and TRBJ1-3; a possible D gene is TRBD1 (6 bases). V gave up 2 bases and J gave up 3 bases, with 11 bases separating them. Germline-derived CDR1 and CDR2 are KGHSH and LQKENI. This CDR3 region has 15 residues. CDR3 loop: CASSPGGASGNTIYF. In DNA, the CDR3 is TGTGCCAGCTCACCAGGGGGCGCGAGTGGAAACACCATATATTTT.

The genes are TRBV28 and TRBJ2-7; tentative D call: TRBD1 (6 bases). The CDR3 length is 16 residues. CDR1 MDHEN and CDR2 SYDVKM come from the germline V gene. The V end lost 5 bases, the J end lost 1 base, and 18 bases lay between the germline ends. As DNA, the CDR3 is TGTGCCAGCAGTAGATACAGGGCATCAAGTTCCTACGAGCAGTACTTC. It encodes CASSRYRASSSYEQYF.

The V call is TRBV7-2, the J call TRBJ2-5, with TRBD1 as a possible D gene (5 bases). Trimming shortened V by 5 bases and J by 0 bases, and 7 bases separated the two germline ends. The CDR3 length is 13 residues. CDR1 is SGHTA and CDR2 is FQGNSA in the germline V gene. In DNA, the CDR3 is TGTGCCAGCAGCCGGACAAACCAAGAGACCCAGTACTTC. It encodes CASSRTNQETQYF.

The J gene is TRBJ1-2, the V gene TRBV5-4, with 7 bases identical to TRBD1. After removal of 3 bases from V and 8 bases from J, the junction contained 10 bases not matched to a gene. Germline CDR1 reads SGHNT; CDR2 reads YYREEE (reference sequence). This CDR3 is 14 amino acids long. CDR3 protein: CASSYPEGARGYTF. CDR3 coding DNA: TGTGCCAGCAGCTACCCTGAGGGGGCGCGAGGCTACACCTTC.

CDR3 in DNA: TGTGCCAGCAGCTTAAGCGGGGGCCAATCCTACGAGCAGTACTTC. Protein sequence: CASSLSGGQSYEQYF. V and J are TRBV7-2 and TRBJ2-7; 8 nucleotides agree with TRBD2. The CDR3 extends over 15 amino acids. Germline V lookup: CDR1 SGHTA, CDR2 FQGNSA. V trimming: 2 bases; J trimming: 1 base; junction bases outside the gene matches: 4.

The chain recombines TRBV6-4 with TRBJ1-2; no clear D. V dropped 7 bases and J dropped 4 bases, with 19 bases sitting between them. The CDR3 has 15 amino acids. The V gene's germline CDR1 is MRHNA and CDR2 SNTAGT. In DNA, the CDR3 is TGTGCCAGCACTTTGGAGAAGGAGAGTAGCTATGGCTACACCTTC. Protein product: CASTLEKESSYGYTF.

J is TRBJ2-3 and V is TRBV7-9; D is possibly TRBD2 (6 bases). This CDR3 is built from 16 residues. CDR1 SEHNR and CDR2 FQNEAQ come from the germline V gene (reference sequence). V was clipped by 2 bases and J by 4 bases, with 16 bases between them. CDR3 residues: CASSLRREVLADTQYF. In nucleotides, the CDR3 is TGTGCCAGCAGCTTAAGGAGGGAGGTGTTAGCAGATACGCAGTATTTT.